These T cell receptor beta chains were read from a single sample in a study of blood T cell repertoires in COVID-19. Clones were read by immunoSEQ multiplex PCR, and TCRdb kept only the in-frame ones, dropping some. The data show about 220,000 clones, over 65% seen once. Sequenced sample: PBMCs or T cells enriched from blood (not recorded which). All receptors come from a woman in her sixties or seventies who had recovered from COVID-19. The CDR3 runs from the conserved cysteine through the conserved F or W. The D gene is left open where the match is weak. Part of the rows lack a size; the others show once, few, many or a class for expanded clones.

j_call d_call clone_size v_call cdr3_aa cdr3_nt
TRBJ2-7 TRBD1 - TRBV19 CASSPGQGGYEQYF TGTGCCAGCAGCCCGGGACAGGGCGGCTACGAGCAGTACTTC
TRBJ1-5 TRBD1 - TRBV18 CASSSSTGASNQPQHF TGTGCCAGCTCATCTTCGACAGGGGCTTCCAATCAGCCCCAGCATTTT
TRBJ1-3 - - TRBV7-2 CASSHHVLAAGGGNTIYF TGTGCCAGCAGCCACCACGTTCTCGCTGCAGGAGGTGGAAACACCATATATTTT
TRBJ1-1 - - TRBV6-1 CASSEKVLGKGAFF TGTGCCAGCAGTGAAAAGGTCTTGGGGAAGGGGGCTTTCTTT
TRBJ1-2 - once TRBV6-2/TRBV6-3 CASSQDRNGYTF TGTGCCAGCAGTCAGGACAGAAATGGCTACACCTTC
TRBJ1-2 - - TRBV12-5 CASGLGLGGAINYGYTF TGTGCTAGTGGTTTGGGCCTGGGGGGGGCGATTAACTATGGCTACACCTTC
TRBJ2-2 - - TRBV19 CASSNPSRRGTGELFF TGTGCCAGTAGTAACCCCTCGAGGAGAGGGACCGGGGAGCTGTTTTTT
TRBJ1-3 - - TRBV4-2 CASSQDRGSGNTIYF TGTGCCAGCAGCCAAGACAGGGGCTCTGGAAACACCATATATTTT
TRBJ2-7 TRBD1 - TRBV7-2 CASSAGQGVLYEQYF TGTGCCAGCAGCGCGGGACAGGGGGTTCTTTACGAGCAGTACTTC
TRBJ2-7 TRBD2 - TRBV20-1 CSASPSGRSNEQYF TGCAGTGCTAGTCCTAGCGGGAGGAGCAACGAGCAGTACTTC
TRBJ2-7 - - TRBV7-9 CASSPRGYEQYF TGTGCCAGCAGCCCGCGGGGTTACGAGCAGTACTTC
TRBJ1-6 - - TRBV3-1/TRBV3-2 CASSQDLVSYNSPLHF TGTGCCAGCAGCCAAGATTTAGTCTCCTATAATTCACCCCTCCACTTT
TRBJ2-1 TRBD2 - TRBV19 CASSILKLAGYNEQFF TGTGCCAGTAGTATACTTAAACTAGCGGGATACAATGAGCAGTTCTTC
TRBJ2-3 - - TRBV5-1 CASRLGGGSTDTQYF TGCGCCAGCAGGCTCGGAGGCGGAAGCACAGATACGCAGTATTTT
TRBJ1-5 - - TRBV4-3 CASSQVRGRGQPQHF TGCGCCAGCAGCCAAGTCCGGGGCAGGGGACAGCCCCAGCATTTT
TRBJ1-5 - - TRBV14 CASTHERDKINNRYQPQHF TGTGCCAGCACTCATGAAAGGGACAAAATTAATAATAGATATCAGCCCCAGCATTTT
TRBJ2-1 TRBD2 - TRBV19 CASSPLAGGPYNEQFF TGTGCCAGTAGTCCCCTAGCGGGGGGCCCCTACAATGAGCAGTTCTTC
TRBJ2-5 - - TRBV3-1/TRBV3-2 CASSLFGSLGETQYF TGTGCCAGCAGCCTTTTCGGGTCACTAGGAGAGACCCAGTACTTC
TRBJ1-4 TRBD1 once TRBV5-6 CASSSGTGVWGKLFF TGTGCCAGCAGCTCAGGGACAGGGGTTTGGGGAAAACTGTTTTTT
TRBJ2-4 TRBD1 once TRBV9 CASSPGTAWNIQYF TGTGCCAGCAGTCCAGGGACAGCATGGAACATTCAGTACTTC
TRBJ1-3 TRBD1 few TRBV6-5 CASSYTGQHSGNTIYF TGTGCCAGCAGTTACACGGGACAGCACTCTGGAAACACCATATATTTT
TRBJ1-1 TRBD1 - TRBV3-1/TRBV3-2 CASSQDLGQLNTEAFF TGTGCCAGCAGCCAAGATCTGGGACAGCTGAACACTGAAGCTTTCTTT
TRBJ2-5 TRBD2 - TRBV7-9 CASSPDRDYKKETQYF TGTGCCAGCAGCCCGGACCGGGACTATAAAAAAGAGACCCAGTACTTC
TRBJ1-1 - - TRBV19 CASSIPTGNAMNTEAFF TGTGCCAGTAGTATCCCAACAGGGAACGCGATGAACACTGAAGCTTTCTTT
TRBJ2-7 TRBD1 - TRBV2 CASRAQGAGYEQYF TGTGCCAGCAGAGCACAGGGGGCGGGCTACGAGCAGTACTTC
TRBJ1-4 - - TRBV28 CASSPTGGRRKLFF TGTGCCAGCAGTCCGACCGGGGGGCGGAGGAAACTGTTTTTT
TRBJ1-3 - - TRBV2 CASEGSGNTIYF TGTGCCAGCGAGGGCTCTGGAAACACCATATATTTT
TRBJ1-4 - few TRBV21-1 CASSKEWAGQMEKLFF TGTGCCAGCAGCAAAGAATGGGCGGGCCAGATGGAAAAACTGTTTTTT
TRBJ1-2 - once TRBV6-1 CASSDGTPINYGYTF TGTGCCAGCAGTGACGGGACACCGATAAACTATGGCTACACCTTC
TRBJ2-7 TRBD1 - TRBV5-8 CASSPDRGRPEQYF TGTGCCAGCAGCCCGGACAGGGGAAGACCCGAGCAGTACTTC